Listed below are T cell receptor beta chains from one sample, sequenced in a study of OX40 agonist ivuxolimab in advanced cancers. Assay: immunoSEQ multiplex PCR; the TCRdb copy retains only in-frame clones and omits some. The profile shows some 52,000 clones, 80% to 90% of them singletons. The material sequenced was CD4+ or CD8+ T cells sorted from blood, taken in a trial of the OX40 agonist ivuxolimab. These receptors came from an adult with an advanced solid tumor such as melanoma, head and neck, liver or kidney cancer. Each CDR3 is given with its conserved first and last residue. The D gene is left open where the match is weak. The size field is filled for only some rows; it gives once, few, many or a size class.

cdr3_length | j_call | d_call | v_call | clone_size | cdr3_aa
18 | TRBJ1-3 | . | TRBV5-1 | . | CASSPVLLRGISGNTIYF
13 | TRBJ1-1 | . | TRBV11-3 | . | CASSRFGGTEAFF
10 | TRBJ2-1 | . | TRBV29-1 | . | CSVDRNEQFF
14 | TRBJ1-4 | . | TRBV5-4 | . | CASSLHPADEKLFF
11 | TRBJ1-2 | . | TRBV6-5 | once | CASSYSDRNTF
14 | TRBJ1-4 | TRBD1 | TRBV5-1 | once | CASSPGQANEKLFF
15 | TRBJ2-1 | . | TRBV6-1 | . | CASSEDGHRYNEQFF
16 | TRBJ1-4 | TRBD1 | TRBV28 | . | CASSFQGAPGNEKLFF
14 | TRBJ1-1 | . | TRBV9 | . | CASSVALLNTEALF
11 | TRBJ2-1 | . | TRBV20-1 | . | CSASQANEQFF
12 | TRBJ1-1 | TRBD1 | TRBV2 | medium-sized | CASSYTGVEAFF
15 | TRBJ2-7 | . | TRBV11-2 | once | CASSSLRDKGFEQYF
13 | TRBJ1-3 | TRBD1 | TRBV30 | . | CAWKQGAGNTIYF
15 | TRBJ1-1 | . | TRBV4-2 | few | CASSLGGTENTEAFF
20 | TRBJ2-2 | . | TRBV9 | . | CASSVEGTRGRHWNTGELFF
13 | TRBJ1-1 | . | TRBV5-1 | few | CASSFSTNTEAFF
14 | TRBJ2-3 | . | TRBV9 | . | CASSPSLRGDTQYF
15 | TRBJ1-5 | TRBD1 | TRBV6-5 | . | CASSYNRGADQPQHF
12 | TRBJ1-2 | . | TRBV19 | . | CASSAGPYGYTF
14 | TRBJ2-7 | . | TRBV27 | once | CASSSPGSTYEQYF
13 | TRBJ2-5 | TRBD1 | TRBV19 | . | CATRQGAGETQYF
15 | TRBJ2-7 | . | TRBV5-1 | . | CASSLLTGQGYEQYF
18 | TRBJ1-2 | . | TRBV4-1 | . | CASSQDERGDSSFYGYTF
16 | TRBJ2-3 | TRBD2 | TRBV5-1 | . | CASSPGLKGGADTQYF
15 | TRBJ2-1 | TRBD1 | TRBV25-1 | . | CASSEPGTGYNEQFF
14 | TRBJ2-1 | TRBD1 | TRBV7-2 | . | CASSLRRGRLEQFF
13 | TRBJ2-3 | . | TRBV5-1 | . | CASSSQTTDTQYF
14 | TRBJ1-4 | . | TRBV5-6 | . | CASSDDTKTEKLFF
12 | TRBJ2-3 | . | TRBV10-1 | . | CASSDHTDTQYF
14 | TRBJ1-2 | . | TRBV6-5 | once | CASGRDQEGSGYTF
12 | TRBJ2-7 | . | TRBV29-1 | . | CSVDEGTYEQYF